This T cell receptor (beta chain) was documented in a study of T cells in Graves' hyperthyroidism and ophthalmopathy. Points from the study as a whole: Blood held most thyroid clonotypes expanded above 0.001 frequency. The model anticipated ophthalmopathy a median around 6 months pre-onset. Separation of ophthalmopathy from stable hyperthyroidism was achieved by a 13 V-J model.

Ends included, the CDR3 has 8 residues. Germline values: CDR1 SGHVS, CDR2 FNYEAQ. This clonotype was detected once. The antigen remains unidentified. This CDR3 is missing its conserved last phenylalanine or tryptophan, likely due to a read error. The limits of the CDR3 on the DNA are not certain, so only TCRdb's listed CDR3 is given. What was amplified from RNA transcripts were TCR beta CDR3 regions. The HTBI set primed first-round TCR CDR3 RT-PCR. MiXCR was run by TCRdb on the multiplex PCR reads, yielding one entry per CDR3 protein. The sample includes around 600,000 distinct CDR3 sequences, 40% to 55% of them seen just once. Uncontrolled infection, other autoimmune disease, pregnancy or lactation excluded patients.

Sequencing was carried out using peripheral blood or thyroid tissue (not recorded which). The receptor's source is an adult man with Graves' disease, either hyperthyroidism or ophthalmopathy (not recorded which). V usage is TRBV7-6 and J usage is TRBJ2-6. CDR3 protein: CASSPLTV.